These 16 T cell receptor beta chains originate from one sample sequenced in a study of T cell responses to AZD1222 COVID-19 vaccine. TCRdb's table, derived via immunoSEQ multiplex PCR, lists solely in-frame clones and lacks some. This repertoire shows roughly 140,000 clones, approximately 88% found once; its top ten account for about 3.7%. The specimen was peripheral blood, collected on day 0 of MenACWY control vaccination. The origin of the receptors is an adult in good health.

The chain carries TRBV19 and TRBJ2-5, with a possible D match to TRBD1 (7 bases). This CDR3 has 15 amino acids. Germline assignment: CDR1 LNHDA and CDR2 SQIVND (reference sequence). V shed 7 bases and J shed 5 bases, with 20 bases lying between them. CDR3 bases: TGTGCCAGTACCGGACTACAGGGGAGGAGGGAGACCCAGTACTTC. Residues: CASTGLQGRRETQYF.

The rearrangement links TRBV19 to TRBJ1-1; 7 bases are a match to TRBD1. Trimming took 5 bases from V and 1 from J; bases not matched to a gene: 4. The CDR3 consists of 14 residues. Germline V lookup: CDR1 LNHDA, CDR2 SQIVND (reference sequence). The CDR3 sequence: CASSVRQGNTEAFF. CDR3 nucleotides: TGTGCCAGTAGTGTCCGACAGGGGAACACTGAAGCTTTCTTT. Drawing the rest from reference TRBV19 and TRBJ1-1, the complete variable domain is DGGITQSPKYLFRKEGQNVTLSCEQNLNHDAMYWYRQDPGQGLRLIYYSQIVNDFQKGDIAEGYSVSREKKESFPLTVTSAQKNPTAFYLCASSVRQGNTEAFFGQGTRLTVV.

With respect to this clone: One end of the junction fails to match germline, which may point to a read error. In DNA form, the CDR3 reads TGTGCCAGCAGTTACCGCGGGGGGCCAGGTTGGTTC. Amino acid sequence: CASSYRGGPGWF. This rearrangement joins TRBV6-5 to TRBJ2-7; TRBD2 matches at 8 bases. Germline V gene sequence: CDR1 MNHEY, CDR2 SVGAGI. CDR3 length equals 12 residues.

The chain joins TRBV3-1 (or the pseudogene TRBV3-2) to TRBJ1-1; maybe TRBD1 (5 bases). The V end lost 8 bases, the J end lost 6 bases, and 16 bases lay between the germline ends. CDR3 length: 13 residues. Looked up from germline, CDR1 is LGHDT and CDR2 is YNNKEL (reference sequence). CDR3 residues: CASGSGPGAEAFF. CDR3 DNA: TGTGCCAGCGGGTCAGGGCCGGGGGCTGAAGCTTTCTTT.

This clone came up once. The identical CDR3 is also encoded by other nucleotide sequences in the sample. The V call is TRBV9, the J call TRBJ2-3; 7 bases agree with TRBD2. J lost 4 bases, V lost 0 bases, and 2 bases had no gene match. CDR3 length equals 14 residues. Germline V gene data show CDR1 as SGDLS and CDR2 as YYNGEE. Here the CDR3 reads CASSVAGRADTQYF. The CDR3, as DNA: TGTGCCAGCAGCGTAGCAGGGAGGGCAGATACGCAGTATTTT.

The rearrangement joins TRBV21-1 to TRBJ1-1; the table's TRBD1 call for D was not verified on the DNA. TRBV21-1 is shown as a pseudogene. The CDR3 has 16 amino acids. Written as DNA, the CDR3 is TGTGCCAGCAGCGCCTCGACCGGGACAGGGGACACTGAAGCTTTCTTT. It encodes CASSASTGTGDTEAFF.

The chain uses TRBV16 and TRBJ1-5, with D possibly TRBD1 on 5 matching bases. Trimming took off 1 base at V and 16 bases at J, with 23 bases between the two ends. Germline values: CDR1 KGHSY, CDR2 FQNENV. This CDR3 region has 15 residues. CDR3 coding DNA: TGTGCCAGCAGCCAATTGTTAGAGACAGCAAGCCCCGGTCATTTT. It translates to CASSQLLETASPGHF.

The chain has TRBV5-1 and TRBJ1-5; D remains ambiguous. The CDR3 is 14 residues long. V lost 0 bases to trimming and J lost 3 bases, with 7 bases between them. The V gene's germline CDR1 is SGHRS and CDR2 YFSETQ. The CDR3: CASSLGSDNQPQHF. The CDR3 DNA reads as TGCGCCAGCAGCTTGGGGTCTGACAATCAGCCCCAGCATTTT. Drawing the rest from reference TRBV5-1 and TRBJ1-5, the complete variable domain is KAGVTQTPRYLIKTRGQQVTLSCSPISGHRSVSWYQQTPGQGLQFLFEYFSETQRNKGNFPGRFSGRQFSNSRSEMNVSTLELGDSALYLCASSLGSDNQPQHFGDGTRLSIL.

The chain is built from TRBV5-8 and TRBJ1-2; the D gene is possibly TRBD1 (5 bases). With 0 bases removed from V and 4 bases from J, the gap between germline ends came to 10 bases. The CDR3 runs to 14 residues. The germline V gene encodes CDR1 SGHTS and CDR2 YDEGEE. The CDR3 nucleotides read TGTGCCAGCAGCTTGGCCTCCGGGGGCTATGGCTACACCTTC. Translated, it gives CASSLASGGYGYTF. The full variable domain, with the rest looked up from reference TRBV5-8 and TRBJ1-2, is EAGVTQSPTHLIKTRGQQATLRCSPISGHTSVYWYQQALGLGLQFLLWYDEGEERNRGNFPPRFSGRQFPNYSSELNVNALELEDSALYLCASSLASGGYGYTFGSGTRLTVV.

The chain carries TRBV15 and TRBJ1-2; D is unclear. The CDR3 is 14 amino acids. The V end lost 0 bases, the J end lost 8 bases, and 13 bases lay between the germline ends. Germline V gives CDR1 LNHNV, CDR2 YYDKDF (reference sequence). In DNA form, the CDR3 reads TGTGCCACCAGCAGAGATTCTCCCCTCATGGGCTACACCTTC. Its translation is CATSRDSPLMGYTF.

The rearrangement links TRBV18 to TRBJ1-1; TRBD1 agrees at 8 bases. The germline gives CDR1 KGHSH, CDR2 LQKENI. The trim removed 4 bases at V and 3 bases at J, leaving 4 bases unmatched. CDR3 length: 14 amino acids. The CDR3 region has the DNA TGTGCCAGCTCACAGGGACAGGTTTACACTGAAGCTTTCTTT. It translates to CASSQGQVYTEAFF.

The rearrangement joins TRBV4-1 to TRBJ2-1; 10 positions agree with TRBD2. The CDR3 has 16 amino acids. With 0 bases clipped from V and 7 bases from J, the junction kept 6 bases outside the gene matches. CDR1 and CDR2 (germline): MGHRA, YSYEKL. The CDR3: CASSQEGWTSGNEQFF. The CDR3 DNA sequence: TGCGCCAGCAGCCAAGAGGGTTGGACTAGCGGAAATGAGCAGTTCTTC.

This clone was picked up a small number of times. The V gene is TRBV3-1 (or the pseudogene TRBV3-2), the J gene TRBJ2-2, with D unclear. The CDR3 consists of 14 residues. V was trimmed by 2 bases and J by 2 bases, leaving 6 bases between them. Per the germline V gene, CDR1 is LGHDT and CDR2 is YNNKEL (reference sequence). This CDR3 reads CASSQLGNTGELFF. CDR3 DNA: TGTGCCAGCAGCCAACTCGGTAACACCGGGGAGCTGTTTTTT.

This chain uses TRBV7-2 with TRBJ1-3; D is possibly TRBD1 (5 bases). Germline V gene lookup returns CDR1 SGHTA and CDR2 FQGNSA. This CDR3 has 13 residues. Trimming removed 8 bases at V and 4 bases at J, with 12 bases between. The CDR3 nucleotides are TGTGCCAGCGGCCCAGGGAAAGGAAACACCATATATTTT. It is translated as CASGPGKGNTIYF.

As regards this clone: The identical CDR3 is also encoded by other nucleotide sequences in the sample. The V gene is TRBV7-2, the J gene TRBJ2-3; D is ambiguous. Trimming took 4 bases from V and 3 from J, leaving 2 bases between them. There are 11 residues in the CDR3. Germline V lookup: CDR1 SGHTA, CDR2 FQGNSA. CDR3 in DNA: TGTGCCAGCAGCTATACAGATACGCAGTATTTT. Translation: CASSYTDTQYF.

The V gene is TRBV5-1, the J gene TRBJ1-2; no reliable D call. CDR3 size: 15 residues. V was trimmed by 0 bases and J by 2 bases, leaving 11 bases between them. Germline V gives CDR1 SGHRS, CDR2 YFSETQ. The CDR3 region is CASSLGVTENYGYTF. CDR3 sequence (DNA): TGCGCCAGCAGCTTGGGAGTGACGGAAAACTATGGCTACACCTTC.